The clone carrying this T cell receptor beta chain was counted ten times or more. The record originates from a study of blood T cell repertoires in COVID-19. Under the authors' procedure: The assay estimated nucleated cells by amplifying reference gene primers. TCRdb keeps only in-frame clones here, not all; method: immunoSEQ multiplex PCR. Clonal size and the V and J genes are those of that table, whereas D and trimming came from the DNA. The sample contains a few hundred thousand clones, approximately 90% of which appear only once. This CDR3 contains 16 residues. V lost 0 bases and J lost 1, with 9 bases in between. Germline V CDR1 and CDR2: MNHNS, SASEGT.

The chain couples TRBV6-1 to TRBJ2-2; D may be TRBD1 (5 bases). The sample consisted of PBMCs or T cells enriched from blood (not recorded which). This sequence originates from a young man with acute COVID-19. In DNA, the CDR3 is TGTGCCAGCAGTGAAGCCTCAGGGTGGAACACCGGGGAGCTGTTTTTT. Its protein is CASSEASGWNTGELFF.